The 32 T cell receptor beta chains below were found in one sample sequenced in a study of blood T cell repertoires in COVID-19. Sequenced by immunoSEQ multiplex PCR; TCRdb stores in-frame clones only, minus some. The repertoire holds approximately 21,000 clones, around nine tenths seen once, with roughly a sixth in the top ten. Sequencing was done on a sample of peripheral blood. The source is a human donor with acute or convalescent COVID-19. The donor label of this sample is uncertain.

The rearrangement joins TRBV19 to TRBJ1-4, with D perhaps TRBD1 (6 bases). The CDR3 spans 14 residues. Germline V lookup: CDR1 LNHDA, CDR2 SQIVND (reference sequence). Between the trimmed V and J ends, which lost 6 bases and 3 bases, there was a span of 11 bases. CDR3 nucleotides: TGTGCCAGTAGAATGGGGGGGCCTAATGAAAAACTGTTTTTT. Amino acid sequence: CASRMGGPNEKLFF.

The chain is built from TRBV3-1 (or the pseudogene TRBV3-2) and TRBJ1-1, with 8 bases lining up with TRBD1. This CDR3 is 14 amino acids long. Looked up from germline, CDR1 is LGHDT and CDR2 is YNNKEL (reference sequence). Losses at the gene ends were 6 bases for V and 0 bases for J; bases not matched to a gene: 3. The CDR3 DNA is TGTGCCAGCAGGTCGGACAGGGTGAACACTGAAGCTTTCTTT. This sequence encodes CASRSDRVNTEAFF.

V and J are TRBV6-2 or TRBV6-3 and TRBJ2-5; 12 bases agree with TRBD2. From germline, CDR1 is MNHEY and CDR2 SVGEGT. V gave up 6 bases and J gave up 7 bases; unmatched junction bases: 18. The CDR3 consists of 18 residues. CDR3 region: CASSRIPGLAGPTRTQYF. The DNA for the CDR3 is TGTGCCAGCAGCCGGATTCCGGGACTAGCGGGCCCTACCAGGACCCAGTACTTC.

The chain is built from TRBV28 and TRBJ2-1, with 13 bases lining up with TRBD2. The V gene's germline CDR1 is MDHEN and CDR2 SYDVKM. V was pared by 7 bases and J by 8 bases, with 11 bases of the junction left unmatched. This CDR3 has 16 amino acids. The CDR3 region has the DNA TGTGCCAGCAATAAAAACGGACTAGCGGGAGTCTATGAGCAGTTCTTC. Amino acids: CASNKNGLAGVYEQFF.

The rearrangement uses TRBV18 and TRBJ1-1; 7 nucleotides match TRBD1. This CDR3 has 14 amino acids. The germline CDR1 and CDR2 sequences are KGHSH and LQKENI. V was pared by 3 bases and J by 0 bases, with 1 base of the junction left unmatched. The CDR3 DNA reads as TGTGCCAGCTCACCGACAGGGATGAACACTGAAGCTTTCTTT. Translation gives CASSPTGMNTEAFF.

The chain combines TRBV6-6 with TRBJ2-3, with D hard to call. The V end lost 6 bases, the J end lost 6 bases, and 10 bases lay between the germline ends. CDR1 is MNHNY, CDR2 SVGAGI, per germline (reference sequence). CDR3 length: 12 residues. The CDR3 protein is CASSSFFDTQYF. CDR3 coding DNA: TGTGCCAGCAGCTCCTTCTTTGATACGCAGTATTTT.

The chain combines TRBV7-2 with TRBJ1-2; 8 nucleotides agree with TRBD1. With 4 bases clipped from V and 10 bases from J, the junction kept 11 bases outside the gene matches. The CDR3 consists of 14 residues. Germline lookup yields CDR1 SGHTA and CDR2 FQGNSA. The CDR3 nucleotides are TGTGCCAGCAGCTCACGGGACAGGTCTCTCTCCTACACCTTC. This gives the protein CASSSRDRSLSYTF.

The chain couples TRBV27 to TRBJ1-1, with D hard to call. From germline, CDR1 is MNHEY and CDR2 SMNVEV (reference sequence). Trimming removed 3 bases at V and 10 bases at J, with 9 bases between. This CDR3 region has 11 residues. In DNA form, the CDR3 reads TGTGCCAGCAGTTTCGAGGGTGCAGCTTTCTTT. Protein: CASSFEGAAFF.

The V call is TRBV11-2, the J call TRBJ2-6, with 10 bases fitting TRBD1. Germline assignment: CDR1 SGHAT and CDR2 FQNNGV. With V trimmed by 5 bases and J by 2 bases, 6 bases remained unmatched. The CDR3 is 17 residues long. The CDR3 spells CASSPQGQGTGANVLTF. The CDR3 DNA reads as TGTGCCAGCAGCCCCCAGGGACAGGGGACTGGGGCCAACGTCCTGACTTTC. Supplemented by reference TRBV11-2 and TRBJ2-6, the full variable domain reads EAGVAQSPRYKIIEKRQSVAFWCNPISGHATLYWYQQILGQGPKLLIQFQNNGVVDDSQLPKDRFSAERLKGVDSTLKIQPAKLEDSAVYLCASSPQGQGTGANVLTFGAGSRLTVL.

J is TRBJ2-3 and V is TRBV29-1, with D possibly matching TRBD2 (6 bases). The CDR3 length is 11 residues. Germline CDR1 and CDR2: SQVTM and ANQGSEA. Trimming took off 6 bases at V and 5 bases at J, with 9 bases between the two ends. Here the CDR3 reads CSVGGRDTQYF. CDR3 nucleotide sequence: TGCAGCGTGGGAGGTAGAGATACGCAGTATTTT.

The genes are TRBV6-5 and TRBJ1-1; D may be TRBD1 (6 bases). This CDR3 comprises 15 residues. Germline CDR1 and CDR2: MNHEY and SVGAGI. V was clipped by 5 bases and J by 5 bases, with 18 bases between them. The CDR3 protein is CASSTGTSGRTEAFF. DNA of the CDR3: TGTGCCAGCAGTACCGGGACATCCGGGCGGACTGAAGCTTTCTTT.

The genes are TRBV9 and TRBJ2-3, with 8 bases aligning to TRBD2. Losses at the gene ends were 0 bases for V and 4 bases for J; bases not matched to a gene: 7. CDR1 and CDR2 from the germline V gene are SGDLS and YYNGEE. This CDR3 is 16 amino acids long. For the CDR3, the DNA is TGTGCCAGCAGCGTAGGAGCGGGGGTACGGGCAGATACGCAGTATTTT. It yields the protein CASSVGAGVRADTQYF. Full variable domain (rest looked up from reference TRBV9 and TRBJ2-3): DSGVTQTPKHLITATGQRVTLRCSPRSGDLSVYWYQQSLDQGLQFLIQYYNGEERAKGNILERFSAQQFPDLHSELNLSSLELGDSALYFCASSVGAGVRADTQYFGPGTRLTVL.

The chain uses TRBV5-4 and TRBJ2-3; a weak D match, TRBD2 (7 bases). Between the trimmed V and J ends, which lost 1 base and 4 bases, there was a span of 10 bases. The CDR3 has 14 residues. Germline values: CDR1 SGHNT, CDR2 YYREEE (reference sequence). The CDR3 bases are TGTGCCAGCAGCTTGCCGGGGGGCGCAGATACGCAGTATTTT. Its translation: CASSLPGGADTQYF.

This rearrangement joins TRBV19 to TRBJ2-3; 8 bases match TRBD2. Germline-derived CDR1 and CDR2 are LNHDA and SQIVND (reference sequence). The CDR3 sequence is 14 residues long. Trimming took 2 bases from V and 4 from J; bases not matched to a gene: 2. The chain's CDR3 is CASSISGGADTQYF. CDR3 DNA: TGTGCCAGTAGTATATCCGGGGGGGCAGATACGCAGTATTTT.

The genes are TRBV9 and TRBJ2-1, with TRBD1 identical over 7 bases. CDR3 length: 15 amino acids. V gave up 3 bases and J gave up 4 bases; unmatched junction bases: 7. CDR1 is SGDLS, CDR2 YYNGEE, per germline. DNA for the CDR3: TGTGCCAGCAGCGCTCACAGGGGCCCTTACAATGAGCAGTTCTTC. Residues: CASSAHRGPYNEQFF.

This clone occurred once. CDR3: CASSPSWEADHEQYF. As DNA, the CDR3 is TGTGCCAGCAGCCCCTCTTGGGAAGCGGATCACGAGCAGTACTTC. This chain uses TRBV4-2 with TRBJ2-7; weak D call: TRBD2 (5 bases). V lost 4 bases to trimming and J lost 5 bases, with 18 bases between them. The CDR3 length is 15 residues. The germline V gene has CDR1 LGHNA and CDR2 YNFKEQ.

This sequence joins TRBV6-2 or TRBV6-3 and TRBJ2-3; TRBD2 aligns across 13 bases. CDR1 MNHEY and CDR2 SVGEGT come from the germline V gene. V was clipped by 4 bases and J by 1 base; unmatched bases: 5. This CDR3 has 17 amino acids. The DNA for the CDR3 is TGTGCCAGCAGTTTCCCGACTAGCGGGGGGCGCACAGATACGCAGTATTTT. This translates into CASSFPTSGGRTDTQYF.

V is TRBV6-5 and J is TRBJ2-3; TRBD1 aligns across 10 bases. Losses at the gene ends were 2 bases for V and 4 bases for J; bases not matched to a gene: 0. Germline loops: CDR1 MNHEY, CDR2 SVGAGI. CDR3 size: 14 residues. The CDR3 is CASSYGTGADTQYF. In DNA form, the CDR3 reads TGTGCCAGCAGTTACGGGACAGGGGCAGATACGCAGTATTTT.

In its sample, this clone was seen once. The gene calls are TRBV14 and TRBJ1-2; D remains unclear. The CDR3 runs 16 residues. With 1 base removed from V and 2 bases from J, the gap between germline ends came to 14 bases. Germline CDR1 is SGHDN and CDR2 is FVKESK. The CDR3 DNA reads TGTGCCAGCAGCCAAGTCCAAGGGAGAACCAACTATGGCTACACCTTC. Protein: CASSQVQGRTNYGYTF. The variable domain in full, completed from reference TRBV14 and TRBJ1-2, reads EAGVTQFPSHSVIEKGQTVTLRCDPISGHDNLYWYRRVMGKEIKFLLHFVKESKQDESGMPNNRFLAERTGGTYSTLKVQPAELEDSGVYFCASSQVQGRTNYGYTFGSGTRLTVV.

The chain has TRBV2 and TRBJ1-1; TRBD1 is a possible D gene (6 bases). V lost 3 bases to trimming and J lost 0 bases, with 11 bases between them. Germline V CDR1 and CDR2: SNHLY, FYNNEI. The CDR3 totals 15 residues. In DNA, the CDR3 is TGTGCCAGCAGTGAGAGGGGGGGCGTGAACACTGAAGCTTTCTTT. Encoded protein: CASSERGGVNTEAFF.

The V call is TRBV27, the J call TRBJ1-6; the match to TRBD1 covers 7 bases. V lost 5 bases to trimming and J lost 10 bases; unmatched junction nucleotides: 11. The CDR3 is 15 amino acids. Germline CDR1 reads MNHEY; CDR2 reads SMNVEV (reference sequence). The CDR3 DNA is TGTGCCAGCAGTACGGGGGACAGATTGTCCTCACCCCTCCACTTT. Translated: CASSTGDRLSSPLHF.

The gene calls are TRBV15 and TRBJ2-1; TRBD2 matches at 10 bases. V shed 2 bases and J 10 bases; nucleotides not matched to a gene: 8. Looked up from germline, CDR1 is LNHNV and CDR2 is YYDKDF (reference sequence). The CDR3 covers 15 residues. CDR3 in DNA: TGTGCCACCAGCAGAACGGGACTAGCGAGGTCAGAGCAGTTCTTC. It specifies CATSRTGLARSEQFF.

The J gene is TRBJ1-1, the V gene TRBV5-4; D gene uncertain. V dropped 1 base and J dropped 0 bases, with 10 bases sitting between them. The CDR3 length is 15 residues. Germline CDR1 is SGHNT and CDR2 is YYREEE (reference sequence). As DNA, the CDR3 is TGTGCCAGCAGCTTGCGTTTCCCCCTGAACACTGAAGCTTTCTTT. This translates into CASSLRFPLNTEAFF.

V is TRBV29-1 and J is TRBJ2-2; perhaps TRBD2 as D (6 bases). The CDR3 consists of 11 residues. Germline V gene lookup returns CDR1 SQVTM and CDR2 ANQGSEA. Written as DNA, the CDR3 is TGCGGGGGGAGGCAGACCGGGGAGCTGTTTTTT. This gives the protein CGGRQTGELFF.

The chain links TRBV15 to TRBJ1-2; TRBD1 might be the D (6 bases). V shed 1 base and J shed 3 bases, with 9 bases lying between them. Germline V lookup: CDR1 LNHNV, CDR2 YYDKDF (reference sequence). The CDR3 runs to 14 residues. The CDR3 loop is CATSRGQADYGYTF. The CDR3 nucleotides are TGTGCCACCAGCAGAGGACAGGCGGACTATGGCTACACCTTC. The full variable domain, completed using reference TRBV15 and TRBJ1-2, is DAMVIQNPRYQVTQFGKPVTLSCSQTLNHNVMYWYQQKSSQAPKLLFHYYDKDFNNEADTPDNFQSRRPNTSFCFLDIRSPGLGDTAMYLCATSRGQADYGYTFGSGTRLTVV.

J is TRBJ2-1 and V is TRBV29-1; tentative D call: TRBD1 (5 bases). The germline V and J ends were trimmed by 4 bases and 6 bases, with 7 bases remaining between them. Germline assignment: CDR1 SQVTM and CDR2 ANQGSEA. The CDR3 covers 11 residues. CDR3 protein: CSVGGPNEQFF. CDR3 DNA sequence: TGCAGCGTTGGGGGCCCCAATGAGCAGTTCTTC.

The rearrangement uses TRBV2 and TRBJ1-1, with D uncertain. Germline V lookup: CDR1 SNHLY, CDR2 FYNNEI. The germline V and J ends were trimmed by 8 bases and 5 bases, with 18 bases remaining between them. The CDR3 loop spans 14 amino acids. The CDR3 here is CASREAVGRTEAFF. The CDR3 DNA is TGTGCCAGCCGCGAGGCAGTCGGCCGGACTGAAGCTTTCTTT.

This clone was recorded only once. The chain carries TRBV19 and TRBJ1-2; D might be TRBD1 (5 bases). CDR1 and CDR2 (germline): LNHDA, SQIVND (reference sequence). The CDR3 spans 14 residues. V shed 5 bases and J shed 4 bases, with 14 bases lying between them. The CDR3 here is CASSPGGTTYGYTF. CDR3 coding DNA: TGTGCCAGTAGTCCCGGGGGGACTACCTATGGCTACACCTTC. Full variable domain (remainder filled in from reference TRBV19 and TRBJ1-2): DGGITQSPKYLFRKEGQNVTLSCEQNLNHDAMYWYRQDPGQGLRLIYYSQIVNDFQKGDIAEGYSVSREKKESFPLTVTSAQKNPTAFYLCASSPGGTTYGYTFGSGTRLTVV.

V usage is TRBV7-9 and J usage is TRBJ1-6; 7 bases map to TRBD1. Germline trimming cut 2 bases from V and 7 bases from J; bases unmatched to any gene: 5. This CDR3 spans 15 amino acids. Germline CDR1 SEHNR, CDR2 FQNEAQ (reference sequence). The DNA of the CDR3 is TGTGCCAGCAGCTTACAGGGGACAGAGAATTCACCCCTCCACTTT. Translation: CASSLQGTENSPLHF.

The genes are TRBV9 and TRBJ2-5; the D gene is possibly TRBD1 (5 bases). The CDR3 loop spans 14 amino acids. CDR1 is SGDLS, CDR2 YYNGEE, per germline. Trimming removed 1 base from V and 1 base from J, with 8 bases in between. Written as DNA, the CDR3 is TGTGCCAGCAGCGTATTTGGGGCCCAAGAGACCCAGTACTTC. It translates to CASSVFGAQETQYF.

V usage is TRBV6-1 and J usage is TRBJ1-5; 9 bases are a match to TRBD1. This CDR3 comprises 15 residues. The ends lost 3 bases at V and 6 bases at J; junction bases unmatched: 6. In germline, CDR1 is MNHNS, CDR2 SASEGT. The CDR3 loop reads CASSDTGGAGQPQHF. For the CDR3, the DNA is TGTGCCAGCAGTGATACAGGGGGCGCGGGTCAGCCCCAGCATTTT.

This sequence joins TRBV9 and TRBJ2-7; D unresolved. The CDR3 covers 14 residues. CDR1 and CDR2 from the germline V gene are SGDLS and YYNGEE. Between the trimmed V and J ends, which lost 0 bases and 0 bases, there was a span of 7 bases. CDR3 nucleotides: TGTGCCAGCAGCGTAGTAGCTAGCTCCTACGAGCAGTACTTC. This encodes CASSVVASSYEQYF.